These T cell receptor beta chains were read from a single sample in a study of early T cells in non-severe SARS-CoV-2 infection. One entry per CDR3 protein results from TCRdb running MiXCR on the 5' RACE reads. This table holds approximately 89,000 distinct CDR3 sequences, about an eighth found once. Sequenced input: whole blood. The receptors were gathered from an adult who was a healthcare worker with PCR-confirmed SARS-CoV-2 infection or an uninfected control (not recorded which). CDR3s include the opening cysteine and the closing phenylalanine or tryptophan. Fields, in order: D gene, clone size, CDR3 length, J gene, V gene, CDR3 protein, CDR3 DNA. A D gene is named only where the DNA matches it firmly. Size tells how often a clone was seen (once, few, many) or the class of an expanded clone, and some rows leave it out.

NA,NA,13,TRBJ1-6,TRBV10-2,CASTGGDNSPLHF,TGCGCCAGCACGGGGGGTGATAATTCACCCCTCCACTTT
TRBD1,NA,14,TRBJ2-7,TRBV29-1,CSVKTGTGSYEQYF,TGCAGCGTGAAAACCGGGACAGGGTCCTACGAGCAGTACTTC
TRBD1,few,13,TRBJ2-7,TRBV11-2,CASSLQGAVEQYF,TGTGCCAGCAGCCTACAGGGGGCGGTTGAGCAGTACTTC
TRBD1,NA,14,TRBJ2-7,TRBV5-6,CASSLGQGFNEQYF,TGTGCCAGCAGCTTGGGACAGGGATTTAACGAGCAGTACTTC
NA,NA,13,TRBJ1-2,TRBV29-1,CSVQSSIDYGYTF,TGCAGCGTGCAATCCTCTATCGACTATGGCTACACCTTC
TRBD1,many,17,TRBJ1-2,TRBV6-6,CASSYSQGGLANYGYTF,TGTGCCAGCAGTTACTCCCAAGGGGGCTTAGCTAACTATGGCTACACCTTC
NA,few,17,TRBJ2-1,TRBV7-9,CASSSGLPQSSYNEQFF,TGTGCCAGCAGCTCGGGACTTCCTCAGAGCTCCTACAATGAGCAGTTCTTC
NA,NA,16,TRBJ2-5,TRBV21-1,CASSKEVGTEQETQYF,TGTGCCAGCAGCAAAGAAGTCGGGACAGAACAAGAGACCCAGTACTTC
TRBD2,NA,17,TRBJ2-5,TRBV20-1,CSATRTSGGGQPSTQYF,TGCAGTGCGACTAGGACTAGCGGGGGTGGCCAGCCCTCCACCCAGTACTTC
NA,few,15,TRBJ2-7,TRBV28,CASRSTPPLGYEQYF,TGTGCCAGCAGATCAACCCCCCCGTTGGGATACGAGCAGTACTTC
TRBD1,NA,15,TRBJ2-2,TRBV2,CASRGTGANTGELFF,TGTGCCAGCAGGGGGACAGGGGCGAACACCGGGGAGCTGTTTTTT
TRBD1,few,12,TRBJ2-1,TRBV14,CASRQGHNEQFF,TGTGCCAGCCGACAGGGACACAATGAGCAGTTCTTC
TRBD1,many,15,TRBJ1-4,TRBV13,CASSGTRTGDEKLFF,TGTGCCAGCAGCGGTACCCGGACAGGGGATGAAAAACTGTTTTTT
NA,few,12,TRBJ2-1,TRBV10-3,CAISVDVDEQFF,TGTGCCATCAGTGTTGACGTCGATGAGCAGTTCTTC
TRBD2,many,15,TRBJ2-7,TRBV27,CASSSPTSGSYEQYF,TGTGCCAGCAGTTCCCCGACTAGCGGGAGCTACGAGCAGTACTTC
NA,few,16,TRBJ2-7,TRBV25-1,CASSALGSGGYYEQYF,TGTGCCAGCAGTGCATTAGGGTCAGGAGGATACTACGAGCAGTACTTC
NA,few,15,TRBJ1-2,TRBV11-2,CASSLSQGPGYGYTF,TGTGCCAGCAGCCTATCACAGGGTCCAGGCTATGGCTACACCTTC
NA,NA,16,TRBJ1-1,TRBV6-2/TRBV6-3,CASSYPRTRQSTEAFF,TGTGCCAGCAGTTACCCCCGGACGAGACAAAGCACTGAAGCTTTCTTT
NA,NA,16,TRBJ2-5,TRBV3-1,CASSQAGDQGQETQYF,TGTGCCAGCAGCCAAGCGGGGGACCAGGGACAAGAGACCCAGTACTTC
NA,NA,13,TRBJ2-5,TRBV6-6,CVSAAVNQETQYF,TGTGTTTCCGCGGCAGTCAACCAAGAGACCCAGTACTTC
NA,few,16,TRBJ2-1,TRBV10-1,CASSDQGSSGGNEQFF,TGCGCCAGCAGTGACCAGGGGTCGAGCGGAGGGAATGAGCAGTTCTTC
NA,many,10,TRBJ1-2,TRBV29-1,CSVVKIGYTF,TGCAGCGTTGTTAAGATCGGCTACACCTTC
NA,NA,13,TRBJ2-2,TRBV6-6,CASSYRAEGELFF,TGTGCCAGCAGTTACCGCGCGGAGGGGGAGCTGTTTTTT
NA,few,15,TRBJ2-7,TRBV18,CASSRPGASSYEQYF,TGTGCCAGCTCACGACCGGGCGCAAGCTCCTACGAGCAGTACTTC
NA,few,16,TRBJ2-1,TRBV20-1,CSAAGTTSRSHNEQFF,TGCAGTGCGGCCGGGACAACCAGTCGCAGCCACAATGAGCAGTTCTTC
TRBD2,many,16,TRBJ2-1,TRBV11-3,CASSLESSGSYNEQFF,TGTGCCAGCAGCTTAGAGTCCAGCGGGAGCTACAATGAGCAGTTCTTC
NA,few,13,TRBJ2-2,TRBV20-1,CSARGPYTGELFF,TGCAGTGCTAGGGGCCCGTACACCGGGGAGCTGTTTTTT
NA,NA,16,TRBJ1-1,TRBV6-4,CASTRPHEELNTEAFF,TGTGCCAGCACCAGACCCCATGAAGAGCTGAACACTGAAGCTTTCTTT
NA,NA,13,TRBJ2-1,TRBV11-2,CASSPDGLSEQFF,TGTGCCAGCAGCCCGGACGGTCTCAGTGAGCAGTTCTTC
NA,many,13,TRBJ2-7,TRBV11-2,CASSLAGIDEQYF,TGTGCCAGCAGCTTAGCAGGGATCGACGAGCAGTACTTC
NA,few,13,TRBJ1-6,TRBV20-1,CSAPVSYNSPLHF,TGCAGTGCCCCCGTCTCCTATAATTCACCCCTCCACTTT
TRBD2,few,15,TRBJ2-7,TRBV12-3/TRBV12-4,CASSLWDSGDYEQYF,TGTGCCAGCAGTTTGTGGGATAGCGGGGACTACGAGCAGTACTTC
NA,NA,13,TRBJ2-3,TRBV7-3,CASSSSGPDTQYF,TGTGCCAGCAGCTCAAGCGGGCCAGATACGCAGTATTTT
TRBD2,many,14,TRBJ2-5,TRBV7-2,CASSPGGAVETQYF,TGTGCCAGCAGCCCCGGGGGGGCCGTAGAGACCCAGTACTTC
TRBD2,NA,14,TRBJ2-5,TRBV11-2,CASSPGGREETQYF,TGTGCCAGCAGCCCGGGAGGCCGGGAAGAGACCCAGTACTTC
NA,NA,14,TRBJ1-1,TRBV12-2,CASRLNGEDTEAFF,TGTGCAAGTCGCTTAAACGGGGAGGACACTGAAGCTTTCTTT
NA,many,13,TRBJ2-7,TRBV9,CASSPRDGLEQYF,TGTGCCAGCAGCCCCCGGGACGGACTCGAGCAGTACTTC
NA,few,16,TRBJ2-7,TRBV12-3/TRBV12-4,CASSTSVEGDTYEQYF,TGTGCCAGCAGTACCTCCGTGGAGGGGGACACCTACGAGCAGTACTTC
NA,NA,14,TRBJ2-7,TRBV12-3/TRBV12-4,CASSLRGSTYEQYF,TGTGCCAGCAGTTTAAGGGGCTCTACCTACGAGCAGTACTTC
NA,many,18,TRBJ2-7,TRBV21-1,CASSYRSGTPLMVDEQYF,TGTGCCAGCAGCTATCGCTCCGGGACCCCCCTCATGGTAGACGAGCAGTACTTC